The T cell receptor beta chain under discussion was sequenced for a study of response to subunit inactivated influenza vaccine. Findings and caveats of the study: New T cells are recruited in small numbers by each seasonal influenza vaccination, according to the authors' suggestion.

TCRdb passed the RT-PCR reads through MiXCR, listing each CDR3 protein once. This table has 500,000 or so distinct CDR3 sequences, about 15% appearing once. This clonotype was observed at least ten times. Its antigen is undetermined. The TCR was taken from a man between 50 and 75 years old who received an inactivated influenza vaccine. This specimen consisted of CD4+ T cells sorted from PBMCs, obtained about 24 months after vaccination.

The CDR3 DNA reads as TGTGCCAGCAGATCCGTTCGAGGCACAGATACGCAGTATTTT. Translating gives CASRSVRGTDTQYF. The chain uses TRBV5-6 and TRBJ2-3; D gene uncertain. V was pared by 5 bases and J by 1 base, with 11 bases between. The CDR3 has 14 residues. Per the germline V gene, CDR1 is SGHDT and CDR2 is YYEEEE.